Below are 19 T cell receptor beta chains sequenced from a single sample in a study of T cell repertoires in cytomegalovirus infection (dated by TCRdb to the late 2010s). TCRdb names Illumina HiSeq 1500 as the instrument used. The public sequencing data were trimmed at Q25 with fastp and processed into clonotypes with MiXCR by TCRdb, which kept only in-frame beta chains. Duplicate CDR3 protein sequences are folded into a single record with the most common DNA and genes. Within this sample are around 530,000 distinct CDR3 sequences, with approximately 15% of them counted one time only. Under 30% of the sample rests with the top ten. What was sequenced was CD8+ T cells from PBMCs. The receptors were sampled from a human donor in good health (CMV status not recorded). Some clones in this sample may be carry-over from other donors' samples.

The chain joins TRBV5-5 to TRBJ2-7; D not certain. V lost 0 bases and J 7 bases, leaving 14 bases between the germline ends. CDR1 SGHKS and CDR2 YYEKEE come from the germline V gene (reference sequence). The CDR3 runs to 14 residues. The DNA for the CDR3 is TGTGCCAGCAGCTTGGAAGTGGGGTCTCGTGAGCAGTACTTC. It encodes CASSLEVGSREQYF. The variable domain in full, with the rest retrieved from reference TRBV5-5 and TRBJ2-7, is DAGVTQSPTHLIKTRGQQVTLRCSPISGHKSVSWYQQVLGQGPQFIFQYYEKEERGRGNFPDRFSARQFPNYSSELNVNALLLGDSALYLCASSLEVGSREQYFGPGTRLTVT.

This clonotype was counted ten times or more. The chain recombines TRBV20-1 with TRBJ1-6, with TRBD1 identical over 7 bases. The CDR3 covers 13 residues. The J segment lost 10 bases and the V segment lost 5 bases, leaving 8 bases of the junction unmatched. Per the germline V gene, CDR1 is DFQATT and CDR2 is SNEGSKA (reference sequence). The CDR3 sequence: CSASTGDGSPLHF. DNA of the CDR3: TGCAGTGCTTCAACAGGGGACGGATCACCCCTCCACTTT.

J is TRBJ2-1 and V is TRBV7-6; 7 bases are shared with TRBD1. V shed 1 base, J shed 7 bases, and the junction held 10 bases outside the gene matches. The CDR3 length is 16 residues. Germline values: CDR1 SGHVS, CDR2 FNYEAQ. DNA for the CDR3: TGTGCCAGCAGCTTAGAAGGACAGGTCCGCCCTAATGAGCAGTTCTTC. It translates to CASSLEGQVRPNEQFF.

On this clonotype: A much larger clone is a single base away; this may be a read error. No conserved phenylalanine or tryptophan is present at the end of the CDR3, so a read error is the likely explanation. J is TRBJ2-1 and V is TRBV19; 9 bases map to TRBD2. V gave up 7 bases and J gave up 6 bases; unmatched junction bases: 13. Germline-derived CDR1 and CDR2 are LNHDA and SQIVND (reference sequence). The CDR3 runs to 16 residues. CDR3 in DNA: TGTGCCAGTACTTTTAGAGCGGGAGGATCTGGCAATGAGCAGTTCTTA. Its translation: CASTFRAGGSGNEQFL.

There are many counts of this clonotype. The genes are TRBV6-5 and TRBJ2-7, with D unclear. Germline values: CDR1 MNHEY, CDR2 SVGAGI. This CDR3 is built from 14 residues. V was trimmed by 0 bases and J by 2 bases, leaving 8 bases between them. The CDR3 is CASSYSRVPYEQYF. For the CDR3, the DNA is TGTGCCAGCAGTTACTCACGGGTTCCCTACGAGCAGTACTTC.

V gene TRBV11-2 combines with J gene TRBJ2-1; 10 bases map to TRBD2. The CDR3 is 15 amino acids. J was trimmed by 7 bases and V by 4 bases; bases with no gene match: 7. Germline-derived CDR1 and CDR2 are SGHAT and FQNNGV. CDR3 sequence reads: CASSSGTSARNEQFF. DNA for the CDR3: TGTGCCAGCAGCTCCGGGACTAGCGCACGGAATGAGCAGTTCTTC.

The chain recombines TRBV3-1 with TRBJ1-1, with 10 nucleotides matching TRBD1. This CDR3 contains 13 residues. The junction had 4 bases not matched to a gene; V was cut back by 5 bases and J by 7 bases. Germline CDR1 reads LGHDT; CDR2 reads YNNKEL (reference sequence). The CDR3 coding sequence is TGTGCCAGCAGCTGGGGGACAGGGGTTGAAGCTTTCTTT. Translation: CASSWGTGVEAFF.

V gene TRBV25-1 combines with J gene TRBJ1-1; no definite D call. V shed 4 bases and J shed 7 bases, with 10 bases lying between them. Per germline, CDR1 MGHDK and CDR2 SYGVNS. This CDR3 spans 12 amino acids. As DNA, the CDR3 is TGTGCCAGCAGTGGGCCCGATATTGAAGCTTTCTTT. Translated: CASSGPDIEAFF.

This clonotype was recorded at least ten times. The chain joins TRBV6-1 to TRBJ2-2, with D uncertain. Trimming cost V 4 bases and J 1 base, with 16 bases left between them. Per germline, CDR1 MNHNS and CDR2 SASEGT. This CDR3 comprises 17 residues. CDR3 coding DNA: TGTGCCAGCAGTGTCAGCGTGAGCTTCGGGAACACCGGGGAGCTGTTTTTT. This sequence encodes CASSVSVSFGNTGELFF.

This clonotype was seen at least ten times. The CDR3 DNA reads TGTGCCAGCAGTTTATACGGGATTGAAGACACTGAAGCTTTCTTT. This translates into CASSLYGIEDTEAFF. The rearrangement joins TRBV27 to TRBJ1-1; D not resolved. CDR3 length: 15 amino acids. The germline CDR1 and CDR2 sequences are MNHEY and SMNVEV (reference sequence). V was pared by 1 base and J by 3 bases, with 12 bases between.

There are many counts of this clonotype. The V call is TRBV28, the J call TRBJ2-7; possible D gene TRBD2, 5 bases. CDR3 size: 13 residues. V lost 6 bases to trimming and J lost 3 bases, with 12 bases between them. CDR1 is MDHEN, CDR2 SYDVKM, per germline. The CDR3 loop reads CASSRVTNYEQYF. DNA of the CDR3: TGTGCCAGCAGCCGAGTGACTAACTACGAGCAGTACTTC.

This clonotype has a single count. V usage is TRBV20-1 and J usage is TRBJ2-3; 10 bases are shared with TRBD2. The CDR3 length is 20 residues. The germline V gene has CDR1 DFQATT and CDR2 SNEGSKA (reference sequence). V was pared by 3 bases and J by 6 bases, with 24 bases of the junction left unmatched. The chain's CDR3 is CSARTRDGRRLAGEDDTQYF. In DNA form, the CDR3 reads TGCAGTGCTAGGACCAGGGACGGGAGGAGGCTAGCGGGAGAGGATGATACGCAGTATTTT.

In this sample, this clonotype turned up a few times. The chain combines TRBV27 with TRBJ2-1; D gene ambiguous. V dropped 3 bases and J dropped 3 bases, with 12 bases sitting between them. The CDR3 spans 15 residues. Germline lookup yields CDR1 MNHEY and CDR2 SMNVEV (reference sequence). CDR3 loop: CASSFAGSFYNEQFF. CDR3 sequence (DNA): TGTGCCAGCAGTTTCGCCGGGTCCTTCTACAATGAGCAGTTCTTC.

Remarks on this clonotype: A much larger clone differs by one base, so this may be a read error. The CDR3 does not end in the conserved phenylalanine or tryptophan, so this is likely a read error. The chain joins TRBV9 to TRBJ1-2, with TRBD1 matching over 7 bases. Germline V gives CDR1 SGDLS, CDR2 YYNGEE. The J segment lost 4 bases and the V segment lost 3 bases, leaving 9 bases of the junction unmatched. This CDR3 has 15 residues. This CDR3 reads CASSALQGTRYGYTL. The CDR3 region has the DNA TGTGCCAGCAGCGCCCTACAGGGGACCCGCTATGGCTACACCTTA.

This clonotype came up a few times. CDR3 DNA sequence: TGCAGCGTTGAAGATCGCGGCGGAAGCTCCTACAATGAGCAGTTCTTC. Residues: CSVEDRGGSSYNEQFF. The chain has TRBV29-1 and TRBJ2-1; D ambiguous. This CDR3 comprises 16 residues. The V end lost 0 bases, the J end lost 0 bases, and 12 bases lay between the germline ends. Looked up from germline, CDR1 is SQVTM and CDR2 is ANQGSEA.

Many counts were recorded for this clonotype. The J gene is TRBJ2-3, the V gene TRBV7-9, with 9 positions matching TRBD2. The CDR3 consists of 16 residues. Germline V CDR1 and CDR2: SEHNR, FQNEAQ (reference sequence). V gave up 1 base and J gave up 5 bases; unmatched junction bases: 7. This CDR3 reads CASSLGASGGRDTQYF. The CDR3 DNA reads as TGTGCCAGCAGCTTAGGAGCCAGCGGGGGGCGAGATACGCAGTATTTT.

As for this clonotype: Since the CDR3 does not end with the conserved phenylalanine or tryptophan, this likely comes from a read error. The chain couples TRBV28 to TRBJ2-7, with a tentative D call TRBD1 (6 bases). Germline V CDR1 and CDR2: MDHEN, SYDVKM. V lost 3 bases, J lost 4 bases, and 10 bases lay in between. This CDR3 is built from 13 residues. The CDR3 loop is CASSLGTTYEQYL. The CDR3 DNA sequence: TGTGCCAGCAGTTTGGGGACAACATACGAGCAGTACTTA.

About this clonotype itself: Possible read error: a much larger clone is one base away. The J gene is TRBJ2-3, the V gene TRBV28; weak D call: TRBD1 (5 bases). V lost 3 bases, J lost 0 bases, and 13 bases lay in between. The CDR3 runs 16 residues. The germline gives CDR1 MDHEN, CDR2 SYDVKM. CDR3 residues: CASSLDNRSSTDTQYF. The CDR3 nucleotides are TGTGCCAGCAGTTTGGACAACAGATCTAGCACAGATACGCAGTATTTT. Full variable domain (rest looked up from reference TRBV28 and TRBJ2-3): DVKVTQSSRYLVKRTGEKVFLECVQDMDHENMFWYRQDPGLGLRLIYFSYDVKMKEKGDIPEGYSVSREKKERFSLILESASTNQTSMYLCASSLDNRSSTDTQYFGPGTRLTVL.

This clonotype was counted many times. The chain is built from TRBV7-9 and TRBJ1-1; weak D call: TRBD1 (5 bases). V was trimmed by 7 bases and J by 0 bases, leaving 12 bases between them. Germline V gives CDR1 SEHNR, CDR2 FQNEAQ (reference sequence). The CDR3 is 14 amino acids. CDR3 sequence (DNA): TGTGCCAGCACCTTTGGGGGTTTGAACACTGAAGCTTTCTTT. Translated: CASTFGGLNTEAFF.